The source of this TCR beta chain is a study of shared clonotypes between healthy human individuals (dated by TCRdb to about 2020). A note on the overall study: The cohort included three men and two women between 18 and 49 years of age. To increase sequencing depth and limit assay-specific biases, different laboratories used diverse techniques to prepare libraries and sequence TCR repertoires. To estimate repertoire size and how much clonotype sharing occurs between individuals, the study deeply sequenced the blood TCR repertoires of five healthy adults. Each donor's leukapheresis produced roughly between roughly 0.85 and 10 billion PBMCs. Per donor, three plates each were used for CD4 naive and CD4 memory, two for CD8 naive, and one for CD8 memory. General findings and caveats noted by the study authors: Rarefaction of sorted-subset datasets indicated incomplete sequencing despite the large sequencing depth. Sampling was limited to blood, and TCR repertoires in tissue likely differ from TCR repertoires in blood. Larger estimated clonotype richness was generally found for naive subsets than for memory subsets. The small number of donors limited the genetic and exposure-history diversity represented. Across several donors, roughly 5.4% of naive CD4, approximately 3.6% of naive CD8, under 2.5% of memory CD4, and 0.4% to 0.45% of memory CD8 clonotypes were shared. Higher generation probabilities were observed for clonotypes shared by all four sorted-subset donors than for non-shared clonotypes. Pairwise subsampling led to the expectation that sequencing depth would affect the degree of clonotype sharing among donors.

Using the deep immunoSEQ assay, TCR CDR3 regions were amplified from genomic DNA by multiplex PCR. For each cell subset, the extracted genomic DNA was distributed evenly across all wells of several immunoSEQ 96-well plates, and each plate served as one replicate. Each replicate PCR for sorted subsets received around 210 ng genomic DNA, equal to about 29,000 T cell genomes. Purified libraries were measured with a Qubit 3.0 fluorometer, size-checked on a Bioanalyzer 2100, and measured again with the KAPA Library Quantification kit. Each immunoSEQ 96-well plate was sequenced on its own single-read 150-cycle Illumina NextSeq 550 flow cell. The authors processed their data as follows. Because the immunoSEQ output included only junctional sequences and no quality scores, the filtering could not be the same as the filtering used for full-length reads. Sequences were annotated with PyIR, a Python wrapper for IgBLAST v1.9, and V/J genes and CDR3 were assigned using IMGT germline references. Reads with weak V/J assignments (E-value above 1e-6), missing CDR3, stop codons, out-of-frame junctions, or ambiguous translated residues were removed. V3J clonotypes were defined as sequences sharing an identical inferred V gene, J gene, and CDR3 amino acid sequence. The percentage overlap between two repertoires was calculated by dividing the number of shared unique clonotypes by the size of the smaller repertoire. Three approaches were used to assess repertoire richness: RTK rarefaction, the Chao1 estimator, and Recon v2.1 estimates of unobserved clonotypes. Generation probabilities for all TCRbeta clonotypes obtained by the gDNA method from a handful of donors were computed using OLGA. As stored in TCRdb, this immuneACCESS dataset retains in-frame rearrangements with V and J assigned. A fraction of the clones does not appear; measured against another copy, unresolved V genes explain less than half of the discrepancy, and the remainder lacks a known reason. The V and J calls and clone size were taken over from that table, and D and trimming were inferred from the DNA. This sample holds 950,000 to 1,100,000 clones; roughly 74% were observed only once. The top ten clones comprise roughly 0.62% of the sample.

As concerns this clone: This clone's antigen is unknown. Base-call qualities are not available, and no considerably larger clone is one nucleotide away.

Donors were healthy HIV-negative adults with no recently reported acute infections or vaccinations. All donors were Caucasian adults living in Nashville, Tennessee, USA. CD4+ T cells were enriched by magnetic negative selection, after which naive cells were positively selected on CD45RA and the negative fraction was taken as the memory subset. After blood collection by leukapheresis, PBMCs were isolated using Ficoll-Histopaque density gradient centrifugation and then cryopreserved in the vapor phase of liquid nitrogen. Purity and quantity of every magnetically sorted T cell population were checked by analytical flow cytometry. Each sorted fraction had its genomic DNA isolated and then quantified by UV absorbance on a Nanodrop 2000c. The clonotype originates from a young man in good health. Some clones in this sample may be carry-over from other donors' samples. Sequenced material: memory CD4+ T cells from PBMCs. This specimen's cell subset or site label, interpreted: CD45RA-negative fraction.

In nucleotides, the sequence is TGCAGCGTTAGTAGTACTACTCGCACAGATACGCAGTATTTT. It translates as CSVSSTTRTDTQYF. The chain joins TRBV29-1 to TRBJ2-3; the D gene is not confidently resolved. V is pared back by 5 bases and J by 1 base, with 13 bases lying between the germline termini. Measured from the cysteine to the phenylalanine, the CDR3 is 14 residues long. Solely the CDR3 DNA is kept, with 42 bases framed from the first base. The germline V gene provides CDR1 SQVTM and CDR2 ANQGSEA.